Listed here are 26 T cell receptor beta chains from one sample, sequenced in a study of blood T cell repertoires in COVID-19 (dated by TCRdb to 2020 to 2022). Libraries were prepared through the immunoSEQ multiplex PCR assay. TCRdb stores this immuneACCESS table with in-frame sequences only. Part of the clones is absent; in the studies checked, under half of the shortfall reflects unresolved V genes, and no reason is known for the rest. The sample contains some 71,000 clones, around 84% of them found a single time. 20% to 25% of the sample is in the top ten clones. Sequencing input: peripheral blood. The source is a woman between 45 and 65 years old with acute or convalescent COVID-19.

This chain joins TRBV5-4 and TRBJ2-7; the match to TRBD1 covers 9 bases. CDR1 is SGHNT and CDR2 is YYREEE in the germline V gene (reference sequence). CDR3 size: 15 residues. With 2 bases clipped from V and 5 bases from J, the junction kept 8 bases outside the gene matches. In nucleotides, the CDR3 is TGTGCCAGCAGCTTCCCGGGACAGGGATGGGACGAGCAGTACTTC. Translated: CASSFPGQGWDEQYF.

This clone was observed once. The rearrangement joins TRBV11-3 to TRBJ2-1; TRBD2 agrees at 12 bases. The CDR3 contains 18 residues. Germline V CDR1 and CDR2: SGHNT, YENEEA. The ends lost 5 bases at V and 0 bases at J; junction bases unmatched: 8. Here the CDR3 DNA reads TGTGCCAGCAGCATCGGACTAGCGGGGAGGGGCTCCTACAATGAGCAGTTCTTC. Translation gives CASSIGLAGRGSYNEQFF.

The chain couples TRBV4-2 to TRBJ2-7; D uncertain. Germline CDR1 LGHNA, CDR2 YNFKEQ. The CDR3 runs to 14 residues. V lost 6 bases and J 3 bases, leaving 15 bases between the germline ends. The DNA of the CDR3 is TGTGCCAGCAGTAAGAAACTTGCGCGCTACGAGCAGTACTTC. Protein sequence: CASSKKLARYEQYF.

The genes are TRBV7-3 and TRBJ1-1; a weak D match, TRBD1 (5 bases). CDR1 is SGHTA and CDR2 is FQGTGA in the germline V gene. This CDR3 contains 13 residues. The V gene lost 4 bases and the J gene lost 1 base, with 7 bases spanning the gap. This CDR3 is CASSWGRNTEAFF. CDR3 bases: TGTGCCAGCAGCTGGGGCAGGAACACTGAAGCTTTCTTT. Drawing the rest from reference TRBV7-3 and TRBJ1-1, the complete variable domain is GAGVSQTPSNKVTEKGKYVELRCDPISGHTALYWYRQSLGQGPEFLIYFQGTGAADDSGLPNDRFFAVRPEGSVSTLKIQRTERGDSAVYLCASSWGRNTEAFFGQGTRLTVV.

This clone has a single count. The DNA for the CDR3 is TGTGCCAGTAGTTCCCCCATGCGGGGAGAGCAGTTCTTC. Translated: CASSSPMRGEQFF. This chain connects TRBV19 to TRBJ2-1; a weak D match, TRBD2 (6 bases). Per germline, CDR1 LNHDA and CDR2 SQIVND (reference sequence). The CDR3 runs to 13 residues. V dropped 5 bases and J dropped 10 bases, with 15 bases sitting between them.

This clone was seen a few times. The chain links TRBV21-1 to TRBJ1-6; the DNA was not used to check the table's D call, TRBD1. TRBV21-1 is noted as a pseudogene. The length of the CDR3 is 16 residues. CDR3: CASGQTSRGCNSPLHF. The CDR3 DNA is TGTGCCAGCGGGCAAACCTCCAGGGGGTGTAATTCACCCCTCCACTTT.

V is TRBV6-4 and J is TRBJ2-3; 7 bases map to TRBD2. The J segment lost 1 base and the V segment lost 3 bases, leaving 4 bases of the junction unmatched. The CDR3 is 15 amino acids. Per germline, CDR1 MRHNA and CDR2 SNTAGT. CDR3 protein: CASSEGSGGTDTQYF. DNA of the CDR3: TGTGCCAGCAGTGAAGGCAGCGGGGGCACAGATACGCAGTATTTT.

This chain joins TRBV7-2 and TRBJ1-1; 9 bases match TRBD1. Trimming at V came to 1 base and at J to 2 bases, leaving 11 bases not matched to a gene. The CDR3 extends over 18 amino acids. Germline CDR1 reads SGHTA; CDR2 reads FQGNSA. For the CDR3, the DNA is TGTGCCAGCAGCTTAGGGTTTAAGGGACAGGGACCTAACACTGAAGCTTTCTTT. Encoded protein: CASSLGFKGQGPNTEAFF. Full variable domain (outside the CDR3, taken from reference TRBV7-2 and TRBJ1-1): GAGVSQSPSNKVTEKGKDVELRCDPISGHTALYWYRQSLGQGLEFLIYFQGNSAPDKSGLPSDRFSAERTGGSVSTLTIQRTQQEDSAVYLCASSLGFKGQGPNTEAFFGQGTRLTVV.

This clone came up a few times. This chain uses TRBV7-2 with TRBJ1-1; D gene uncertain. Trimming stripped 6 bases from V and 0 bases from J, with 8 bases between. This CDR3 has 13 amino acids. Germline CDR1 SGHTA, CDR2 FQGNSA. The CDR3 coding sequence is TGTGCCAGCAGACAGACCATGAACACTGAAGCTTTCTTT. Amino acid sequence: CASRQTMNTEAFF.

The CDR3 here is CASSSDSYANEKLFF. The CDR3 coding sequence is TGTGCCAGCAGCTCCGACAGTTATGCTAATGAAAAACTGTTTTTT. J is TRBJ1-4 and V is TRBV7-2; perhaps TRBD1 as D (5 bases). The CDR3 sequence is 15 residues long. The germline V gene has CDR1 SGHTA and CDR2 FQGNSA. V was trimmed by 4 bases and J by 3 bases, leaving 12 bases between them.

The genes are TRBV10-1 and TRBJ1-2; no definite D call. Germline V CDR1 and CDR2: WNHNN, SYGVQD (reference sequence). V was clipped by 5 bases and J by 5 bases, with 15 bases between them. The CDR3 is 14 amino acids. The CDR3 nucleotides read TGCGCCAGCAGTCTTTATTTATCTTCGTATGGCTACACCTTC. It encodes CASSLYLSSYGYTF.

The gene calls are TRBV7-9 and TRBJ2-3; TRBD1 might be the D (6 bases). Germline lookup yields CDR1 SEHNR and CDR2 FQNEAQ (reference sequence). This CDR3 region has 16 residues. The V end was cut by 1 base, the J end by 1 base, with 12 bases between. Here the CDR3 reads CASSLVDRFRTDTQYF. In DNA form, the CDR3 reads TGTGCCAGCAGCTTAGTAGACAGGTTTCGCACAGATACGCAGTATTTT.

In its sample, this clone was seen once. The chain couples TRBV4-1 to TRBJ1-1, with D possibly matching TRBD1 (5 bases). CDR1 is MGHRA, CDR2 YSYEKL, per germline. The length of the CDR3 is 14 residues. Trimming removed 6 bases at V and 3 bases at J, with 14 bases between. The DNA for the CDR3 is TGCGCCAGCAGGAAAGGGGTGACAGACACTGAAGCTTTCTTT. This sequence encodes CASRKGVTDTEAFF.

The CDR3 region is CASSPARGTDTQYF. The CDR3 DNA reads TGTGCCAGCAGCCCGGCCAGGGGCACAGATACGCAGTATTTT. The V and J genes are TRBV7-8 and TRBJ2-3, with a weak D call TRBD1 (5 bases). Deletions cut 5 bases from V and 1 base from J, with 10 bases between. CDR3 length equals 14 residues. Germline V gene data show CDR1 as SGHVS and CDR2 as FQNEAQ.

The J gene is TRBJ1-1, the V gene TRBV4-1, with D perhaps TRBD1 (5 bases). This CDR3 has 14 amino acids. Germline assignment: CDR1 MGHRA and CDR2 YSYEKL. V was cut by 0 bases and J by 4 bases, with 9 bases left in between. The CDR3 coding sequence is TGCGCCAGCAGCCAAGATCTACAGGTCACTGAAGCTTTCTTT. It specifies CASSQDLQVTEAFF.

The J gene is TRBJ1-1, the V gene TRBV6-5; tentatively, D is TRBD1 (5 bases). Trimming pared 3 bases from V and 1 base from J, leaving 9 bases between. This CDR3 comprises 14 residues. Looked up from germline, CDR1 is MNHEY and CDR2 is SVGAGI. The chain's CDR3 is CASSYHGQNTEAFF. The CDR3 DNA follows: TGTGCCAGCAGTTATCACGGACAGAACACTGAAGCTTTCTTT.

The chain employs TRBV9 and TRBJ1-4; no reliable D call. The CDR3 loop spans 15 amino acids. The V gene lost 6 bases and the J gene lost 7 bases, with 19 bases spanning the gap. CDR1 is SGDLS and CDR2 is YYNGEE in the germline V gene. The CDR3 spells CASTPHGGLGEKLFF. The CDR3 DNA reads as TGTGCCAGCACCCCACACGGAGGTTTGGGTGAAAAACTGTTTTTT.

The chain joins TRBV25-1 to TRBJ1-1, with 7 nucleotides matching TRBD1. Germline trimming cut 4 bases from V and 3 bases from J; bases unmatched to any gene: 17. This CDR3 is 18 amino acids long. CDR1 MGHDK and CDR2 SYGVNS come from the germline V gene. The CDR3 DNA sequence: TGTGCCAGCAGTGTTCGATGGACAGGCTTATCCGTAGACACTGAAGCTTTCTTT. Amino acid sequence: CASSVRWTGLSVDTEAFF.

This clone was recorded only once. The V and J genes are TRBV7-2 and TRBJ2-5; TRBD2 agrees at 10 bases. CDR3 length: 16 amino acids. The V gene end was trimmed by 5 bases and the J gene end by 7 bases; junction bases not matched to a gene: 13. CDR1 is SGHTA, CDR2 FQGNSA, per germline. CDR3 in amino acids: CASSPGLAEGMGTQYF. CDR3 sequence (DNA): TGTGCCAGCAGCCCTGGACTAGCGGAAGGAATGGGGACCCAGTACTTC.

The CDR3 reads CASSTLVNEKLFF. In DNA, the CDR3 is TGTGCCAGCTCAACCTTAGTTAATGAAAAACTGTTTTTT. The chain has TRBV18 and TRBJ1-4; D is uncertain. Trimming left V 5 bases short and J 4 bases short, with 8 bases between. The CDR3 spans 13 residues. The germline gives CDR1 KGHSH, CDR2 LQKENI.

The rearrangement joins TRBV6-5 to TRBJ1-1; D gene uncertain. Trimming removed 5 bases at V and 1 base at J, with 8 bases between. Germline V gene lookup returns CDR1 MNHEY and CDR2 SVGAGI. This CDR3 comprises 13 residues. The CDR3 DNA sequence: TGTGCCAGCAGTCGTAGGAGGAACACTGAAGCTTTCTTT. As protein: CASSRRRNTEAFF.

This clone showed up just a few times. The chain is built from TRBV6-5 and TRBJ2-7; TRBD2 might be the D (5 bases). Germline V lookup: CDR1 MNHEY, CDR2 SVGAGI. V dropped 5 bases and J dropped 3 bases, with 17 bases sitting between them. The CDR3 contains 15 residues. CDR3 region: CASSNNAGNYYEQYF. CDR3 coding DNA: TGTGCCAGCAGTAACAATGCCGGGAACTACTACGAGCAGTACTTC.

This clone was picked up one time. V gene TRBV7-8 combines with J gene TRBJ1-1; D not resolved. Between the trimmed V and J ends, which lost 2 bases and 6 bases, there was a span of 10 bases. CDR1 SGHVS and CDR2 FQNEAQ come from the germline V gene. The CDR3 covers 13 residues. The CDR3 sequence is CASSLTRSPEAFF. The CDR3 region has the DNA TGTGCCAGCAGCTTAACGCGGTCGCCTGAAGCTTTCTTT.

The CDR3 sequence is CASRQTGTVYGYTF. The DNA for the CDR3 is TGTGCCAGCCGACAAACCGGGACAGTCTATGGCTACACCTTC. This chain links TRBV3-1 (or the pseudogene TRBV3-2) with TRBJ1-2; 7 nucleotides agree with TRBD1. Trimming cost V 8 bases and J 4 bases; bases outside gene matches: 10. The CDR3 has 14 residues. Germline V gene sequence: CDR1 LGHDT, CDR2 YNNKEL (reference sequence).

The chain carries TRBV3-1 (or the pseudogene TRBV3-2) and TRBJ1-1; D ambiguous. The CDR3 is made up of 14 amino acids. Germline CDR1 and CDR2: LGHDT and YNNKEL (reference sequence). V was clipped by 4 bases and J by 4 bases, with 13 bases between them. The DNA for the CDR3 is TGTGCCAGCAGCCGAATTGGACGGGGCACTGAAGCTTTCTTT. This gives the protein CASSRIGRGTEAFF.

This rearrangement joins TRBV29-1 to TRBJ1-2; D gene ambiguous. The CDR3 consists of 12 residues. Per the germline V gene, CDR1 is SQVTM and CDR2 is ANQGSEA. V was cut by 5 bases and J by 7 bases, with 14 bases left in between. In nucleotides, the CDR3 is TGCAGCGTTCCACAATACGGCGGTGGCTACACCTTC. Translation: CSVPQYGGGYTF.